Listed below are T cell receptor beta chains from one sample, sequenced in a study of blood T cell repertoires in COVID-19. Produced via immunoSEQ multiplex PCR; TCRdb's table is partial and in-frame only. This repertoire shows some 400,000 clones, 80% to 90% found once; its top ten account for roughly 1.1%. Material for sequencing was PBMCs or T cells enriched from blood (not recorded which). These receptors were obtained from a man aged 25 to 45 who had recovered from COVID-19. CDR3s include the opening cysteine and the closing phenylalanine or tryptophan. The D gene is left open where the match is weak. The size field is filled for only some rows; it gives once, few, many or a size class.

v_gene	j_gene	d_gene	abundance	CDR3aa	CDR3nt
TRBV10-3	TRBJ1-5	.	once	CAISDQARLVGNQPQHF	TGTGCCATCAGTGATCAGGCCCGCCTGGTGGGCAATCAGCCCCAGCATTTT
TRBV28	TRBJ2-7	TRBD2	once	CASFSPRGGVSYEQYF	TGTGCCAGCTTTTCCCCCCGGGGGGGGGTATCCTACGAGCAGTACTTC
TRBV11-2	TRBJ1-1	.	.	CASSPAGGNTEAFF	TGTGCCAGCAGCCCAGCCGGGGGGAACACTGAAGCTTTCTTT
TRBV7-9	TRBJ1-6	TRBD1	once	CASSPDQGAPLHF	TGTGCCAGCAGCCCAGATCAGGGGGCGCCCCTCCACTTT
TRBV4-1	TRBJ2-5	.	.	CASSQETVPGETQYF	TGCGCCAGCAGCCAAGAGACAGTCCCGGGAGAGACCCAGTACTTC
TRBV19	TRBJ1-4	TRBD1	.	CASSMSGTVTEKLFF	TGTGCCAGTAGTATGTCAGGGACAGTCACGGAAAAACTGTTTTTT
TRBV5-6	TRBJ2-7	.	.	CASTRRSGWGNEQYF	TGTGCCAGCACCCGGCGGAGCGGGTGGGGCAACGAGCAGTACTTC
TRBV28	TRBJ2-7	TRBD2	.	CASSLGSGRIYEQYF	TGTGCCAGCAGTTTAGGTTCCGGGAGGATTTACGAGCAGTACTTC
TRBV30	TRBJ2-2	TRBD2	.	CAWRKLAGNGELFF	TGTGCCTGGAGGAAACTAGCGGGAAACGGGGAGCTGTTTTTT
TRBV7-9	TRBJ2-7	TRBD2	.	CASSLAYADGGTEQYF	TGTGCCAGCAGCTTGGCCTATGCGGACGGGGGGACGGAGCAGTACTTC
TRBV24-1	TRBJ2-1	TRBD1	.	CATSDMGTGSYNEQFF	TGTGCCACCAGTGATATGGGGACAGGGTCATACAATGAGCAGTTCTTC
TRBV7-9	TRBJ2-5	.	.	CASSLRAGQETQYF	TGTGCCAGCAGCTTAAGGGCGGGACAAGAGACCCAGTACTTC
TRBV30	TRBJ1-4	.	.	CAWAPTSNEKLFF	TGTGCCTGGGCCCCTACGTCTAATGAAAAACTGTTTTTT
TRBV3-1/TRBV3-2	TRBJ2-3	TRBD2	once	CASSQELGSGTSTDTQYF	TGTGCCAGCAGCCAAGAATTGGGGAGCGGGACTAGCACAGATACGCAGTATTTT
TRBV6-5	TRBJ1-1	.	.	CASSPQGNTEAFF	TGTGCCAGCAGCCCCCAGGGGAACACTGAAGCTTTCTTT
TRBV12-3/TRBV12-4	TRBJ1-2	.	once	CASIGGLNYGYTF	TGTGCCAGCATCGGGGGGCTCAACTATGGCTACACCTTC